This T cell receptor (beta chain) was observed in a study of blood T cell repertoires in COVID-19. The trim removed 5 bases at V and 4 bases at J, leaving 7 bases unmatched. The germline CDR1 and CDR2 sequences are SGHVS and FNYEAQ. The length of the CDR3 is 15 residues. Some clones are missing from TCRdb's copy, which holds only in-frame ones; the method was immunoSEQ multiplex PCR. The sample includes 90,000 to 150,000 clones, roughly 90% of them seen just once. The material sequenced was peripheral blood. The chain carries TRBV7-6 and TRBJ2-5; 10 nucleotides agree with TRBD2. The sequence was obtained from a human donor with acute or convalescent COVID-19. The donor label of this sample is uncertain. CDR3 in DNA: TGTGCCAGCAGCAGAGCGGGGGGGCTAGCAGAGACCCAGTACTTC. Translated, it gives CASSRAGGLAETQYF.